This is a list of T cell receptor beta chains from one sample in a study of T cells after yellow fever vaccination. TCRdb processed the 5' RACE reads anew with MiXCR; each CDR3 protein has one entry. The repertoire holds over 85,000 distinct CDR3 sequences, with about 8.2% as singletons. The material sequenced was CD8+ T cells not binding an NS4B(214-222) dextramer, sorted from PBMCs, taken around 16 days after the first yellow fever vaccination. These receptor sequences come from a man between 18 and 29 years old who received the YFV17D yellow fever vaccine. Both conserved end residues are part of each CDR3. Each record gives: clone size, V gene, J gene, D gene, CDR3 DNA, CDR3 protein. A D gene is named only where the DNA matches it firmly. Where a row states a size, it is once, few, many or the class of an expanded clone; other rows omit it.

abundance: NA; v_gene: TRBV6-1; j_gene: TRBJ2-2; d_gene: NA; CDR3nt: TGTGCCAGCAGTGTGTGGGCGCTCGGGGAGCTGTTTTTT; CDR3aa: CASSVWALGELFF
abundance: few; v_gene: TRBV13; j_gene: TRBJ1-4; d_gene: NA; CDR3nt: TGTGCCAGCAGCCCCTCGGACCCCGAAGGGACTGAAAAACTGTTTTTT; CDR3aa: CASSPSDPEGTEKLFF
abundance: NA; v_gene: TRBV6-4; j_gene: TRBJ2-6; d_gene: NA; CDR3nt: TGTGCCTTCTGTATGGCCGGGACAAGGGGCTCTGGGGCCAACGTCCTGACTTTC; CDR3aa: CAFCMAGTRGSGANVLTF
abundance: few; v_gene: TRBV24-1; j_gene: TRBJ2-2; d_gene: NA; CDR3nt: TGTGCCACCAGTGTAGGGTCCGGGGAGCTGTTTTTT; CDR3aa: CATSVGSGELFF
abundance: NA; v_gene: TRBV5-1; j_gene: TRBJ2-1; d_gene: NA; CDR3nt: TGCGCCAGCAGCTCTAGGGCGGGTGAGCAGTTCTTC; CDR3aa: CASSSRAGEQFF
abundance: many; v_gene: TRBV11-2; j_gene: TRBJ2-1; d_gene: TRBD1; CDR3nt: TGTGCCAGCAGCAACAGGGGGCAAAATGAGCAGTTCTTC; CDR3aa: CASSNRGQNEQFF
abundance: many; v_gene: TRBV5-4; j_gene: TRBJ2-5; d_gene: TRBD1; CDR3nt: TGTGCCAGCAGCTCAGGACAGGTCCAAGAGACCCAGTACTTC; CDR3aa: CASSSGQVQETQYF
abundance: few; v_gene: TRBV28; j_gene: TRBJ2-1; d_gene: NA; CDR3nt: TGTGCCAGCAGCAGGTTGGCCCGGGGGTACAATGAGCAGTTCTTC; CDR3aa: CASSRLARGYNEQFF
abundance: NA; v_gene: TRBV9; j_gene: TRBJ2-3; d_gene: TRBD2; CDR3nt: TGTGCCAGCAGCCCTCCGGCGGGGGTAACAGATACGCAGTATTTT; CDR3aa: CASSPPAGVTDTQYF
abundance: many; v_gene: TRBV24-1; j_gene: TRBJ2-1; d_gene: NA; CDR3nt: TGTGCCACCAGTGCCGGGGGATACAATGAGCAGTTCTTC; CDR3aa: CATSAGGYNEQFF
abundance: few; v_gene: TRBV30; j_gene: TRBJ1-6; d_gene: TRBD1; CDR3nt: TGTGCCTGGAGTGTACAGGGGGTAAATTCACCCCTCCACTTT; CDR3aa: CAWSVQGVNSPLHF
abundance: few; v_gene: TRBV19; j_gene: TRBJ2-7; d_gene: NA; CDR3nt: TGTGCCAGTAGTGCCGGGCTCTCCTACGAGCAGTACTTC; CDR3aa: CASSAGLSYEQYF
abundance: NA; v_gene: TRBV11-1; j_gene: TRBJ1-2; d_gene: NA; CDR3nt: TGTGCCAGCAGCCAGCGAACCAATCCTTATGGCTACACCTTC; CDR3aa: CASSQRTNPYGYTF
abundance: NA; v_gene: TRBV7-8; j_gene: TRBJ2-3; d_gene: TRBD2; CDR3nt: TGTGCCAGCAGCTTCGATCCTACTAGCGGGGAGCCAGATACGCAGTATTTT; CDR3aa: CASSFDPTSGEPDTQYF
abundance: few; v_gene: TRBV7-6; j_gene: TRBJ2-7; d_gene: NA; CDR3nt: TGTGCCAGCGGACAAGCCTCCTACGAGCAGTACTTC; CDR3aa: CASGQASYEQYF
abundance: NA; v_gene: TRBV10-3; j_gene: TRBJ2-1; d_gene: TRBD1; CDR3nt: TGTGCCATCACCGGGACAGACTACAATGAGCAGTTCTTC; CDR3aa: CAITGTDYNEQFF
abundance: few; v_gene: TRBV5-1; j_gene: TRBJ1-1; d_gene: TRBD1; CDR3nt: TGCGCCAGCAGCACCCGACAGGGGGTGAACACTGAAGCTTTCTTT; CDR3aa: CASSTRQGVNTEAFF
abundance: NA; v_gene: TRBV10-3; j_gene: TRBJ2-3; d_gene: TRBD1; CDR3nt: TGTGCCATCAGTGATGGGCAGGGGGTCGCAGATACGCAGTATTTT; CDR3aa: CAISDGQGVADTQYF
abundance: NA; v_gene: TRBV29-1; j_gene: TRBJ1-4; d_gene: NA; CDR3nt: TGCAGCGTTGAGTCCATTACAACTAATGAAAAACTGTTTTTT; CDR3aa: CSVESITTNEKLFF
abundance: NA; v_gene: TRBV6-5; j_gene: TRBJ2-2; d_gene: NA; CDR3nt: TGTGCCAGCAGTTACCGGGCAGGGGTGCCCGGGGAGCTGTTTTTT; CDR3aa: CASSYRAGVPGELFF
abundance: NA; v_gene: TRBV10-3; j_gene: TRBJ2-1; d_gene: TRBD2; CDR3nt: TGTGCCATCAGTGAGGGACTAGGATTTGAGCAGTTCTTC; CDR3aa: CAISEGLGFEQFF
abundance: NA; v_gene: TRBV21-1; j_gene: TRBJ1-1; d_gene: NA; CDR3nt: TGTGCCAGCAGCACGACAGACATGAACACTGAAGCTTTCTTT; CDR3aa: CASSTTDMNTEAFF
abundance: few; v_gene: TRBV7-6; j_gene: TRBJ2-2; d_gene: NA; CDR3nt: TGTGCCAGCAGCTTAGGGGGGGGCGCCACCGGGGAGCTGTTTTTT; CDR3aa: CASSLGGGATGELFF
abundance: few; v_gene: TRBV11-2; j_gene: TRBJ1-1; d_gene: NA; CDR3nt: TGTGCCAGCAGCTTAGACGCGGGAACGATGAACACTGAAGCTTTCTTT; CDR3aa: CASSLDAGTMNTEAFF
abundance: few; v_gene: TRBV5-4; j_gene: TRBJ1-1; d_gene: NA; CDR3nt: TGTGCCAGCAGCTTCGGCAGGAACACTGAAGCTTTCTTT; CDR3aa: CASSFGRNTEAFF
abundance: many; v_gene: TRBV4-3; j_gene: TRBJ2-2; d_gene: NA; CDR3nt: TGCGCCAGCAGCGAAGACCCCGGTCTCGGAGGGGCCGGGGAGCTGTTTTTT; CDR3aa: CASSEDPGLGGAGELFF
abundance: few; v_gene: TRBV23-1; j_gene: TRBJ2-3; d_gene: NA; CDR3nt: TGCGCCAGCAGCCCCACCCGACCCTGGGTCGCAGATACGCAGTATTTT; CDR3aa: CASSPTRPWVADTQYF
abundance: few; v_gene: TRBV13; j_gene: TRBJ2-2; d_gene: NA; CDR3nt: TGTGCCAGCAGCTTAGGCCCAGGGAACACCGGGGAGCTGTTTTTT; CDR3aa: CASSLGPGNTGELFF
abundance: few; v_gene: TRBV27; j_gene: TRBJ2-3; d_gene: NA; CDR3nt: TGTGCCAGCGCCCCCGGAGGGGGGGGGCTGGCAGATACGCAGTATTTT; CDR3aa: CASAPGGGGLADTQYF
abundance: few; v_gene: TRBV6-2/TRBV6-3; j_gene: TRBJ2-1; d_gene: NA; CDR3nt: TGTGCCAGCAGCCGGACCGCTCTTTGGAATGAGCAGTTCTTC; CDR3aa: CASSRTALWNEQFF
abundance: many; v_gene: TRBV11-2; j_gene: TRBJ1-4; d_gene: NA; CDR3nt: TGTGCCAGCAGCTTCGCGAATGAAAAACTGTTTTTT; CDR3aa: CASSFANEKLFF
abundance: NA; v_gene: TRBV27; j_gene: TRBJ1-1; d_gene: NA; CDR3nt: TGTGCCGTCAAAAACGGGAACACTGAAGCTTTCTTT; CDR3aa: CAVKNGNTEAFF
abundance: NA; v_gene: TRBV4-1; j_gene: TRBJ2-7; d_gene: NA; CDR3nt: TGCGCCAGCAGCCAAGTGGCGGCGAAGGGCTACGAGCAGTACTTC; CDR3aa: CASSQVAAKGYEQYF
abundance: NA; v_gene: TRBV5-1; j_gene: TRBJ2-3; d_gene: NA; CDR3nt: TGCGCCAGCAGAAGTAGAGATACGCAGTATTTT; CDR3aa: CASRSRDTQYF
abundance: many; v_gene: TRBV29-1; j_gene: TRBJ2-3; d_gene: NA; CDR3nt: TGCAGCGTTGAGGCGAATTCCGGTCCAGGAGATACGCAGTATTTT; CDR3aa: CSVEANSGPGDTQYF
abundance: few; v_gene: TRBV11-1; j_gene: TRBJ1-6; d_gene: NA; CDR3nt: TGTGCCAGCAGCTTAACAGGCGTCTCCTATAATTCACCCCTCCACTTT; CDR3aa: CASSLTGVSYNSPLHF
abundance: many; v_gene: TRBV4-1; j_gene: TRBJ2-7; d_gene: NA; CDR3nt: TGCGCCAGCAGCCAAGATCCACAGAACTACGAGCAGTACTTC; CDR3aa: CASSQDPQNYEQYF
abundance: NA; v_gene: TRBV28; j_gene: TRBJ2-1; d_gene: NA; CDR3nt: TGTGCCAGCAGATTAGGGTGGAGGGCCTACAATGAGCAGTTCTTC; CDR3aa: CASRLGWRAYNEQFF
abundance: NA; v_gene: TRBV6-5; j_gene: TRBJ2-3; d_gene: NA; CDR3nt: TGTGCCAGCAGCTACGGTGTCGGGGGCGTAGATACGCAGTATTTT; CDR3aa: CASSYGVGGVDTQYF
abundance: NA; v_gene: TRBV21-1; j_gene: TRBJ2-5; d_gene: NA; CDR3nt: TGTGCCAGCAGCAAATTTAGTTCCCCTCGGGGGACCCAGTACTTC; CDR3aa: CASSKFSSPRGTQYF